The 21 T cell receptor beta chains below were found in one sample sequenced in a study of OX40 agonist ivuxolimab in advanced cancers. Libraries were prepared by immunoSEQ multiplex PCR; TCRdb keeps only in-frame clonotypes and omits some of them. Of approximately 60,000 clones in the sample, nearly 85% are singletons; the top ten hold approximately 2.8%. The sample in question was CD4+ or CD8+ T cells sorted from blood, obtained in a trial of the OX40 agonist ivuxolimab. Every receptor here comes from an adult with an advanced solid tumor such as melanoma, head and neck, liver or kidney cancer.

Here the CDR3 DNA reads TGCGCCAGCAGCTTGGGACAGGGGGGAGAGACCCAGTACTTC. Protein sequence: CASSLGQGGETQYF. The chain joins TRBV5-1 to TRBJ2-5, with TRBD1 matching over 9 bases. V lost 0 bases, J lost 4 bases, and 1 base stayed unmatched. The CDR3 length is 14 residues. The germline gives CDR1 SGHRS, CDR2 YFSETQ.

The V call is TRBV27, the J call TRBJ2-7, with D maybe TRBD1 (5 bases). Germline V lookup: CDR1 MNHEY, CDR2 SMNVEV (reference sequence). The germline V and J ends were trimmed by 2 bases and 4 bases, with 15 bases remaining between them. The CDR3 extends over 15 amino acids. CDR3 in amino acids: CASSLTQGGRYEQYF. CDR3 DNA: TGTGCCAGCAGTTTAACGCAGGGTGGTAGGTACGAGCAGTACTTC.

This chain uses TRBV10-3 with TRBJ2-3; D possibly corresponds to TRBD2 (5 bases). Trimming shortened V by 3 bases and J by 4 bases, and 8 bases separated the two germline ends. The CDR3 runs 13 residues. CDR1 is ENHRY, CDR2 SYGVKD, per germline. The CDR3, as DNA: TGTGCCATCAGTGAAGGGAGCGCAGATACGCAGTATTTT. Residues: CAISEGSADTQYF.

The chain employs TRBV27 and TRBJ1-5, with D possibly TRBD1 on 5 matching bases. The V end was cut by 0 bases, the J end by 9 bases, with 18 bases between. The length of the CDR3 is 16 residues. Germline assignment: CDR1 MNHEY and CDR2 SMNVEV (reference sequence). The DNA of the CDR3 is TGTGCCAGCAGTTTATCGGCTACGGGGGGTAGTGCGCCCCAGCATTTT. Translation: CASSLSATGGSAPQHF.

This chain joins TRBV7-2 and TRBJ2-1; 10 nucleotides match TRBD2. The CDR3 loop spans 16 amino acids. Trimming cost V 2 bases and J 6 bases; bases outside gene matches: 7. The germline V gene encodes CDR1 SGHTA and CDR2 FQGNSA. The DNA for the CDR3 is TGTGCCAGCAGCTTACAACTAGCGGGAATTGGCAATGAGCAGTTCTTC. It codes for CASSLQLAGIGNEQFF.

V is TRBV5-6 and J is TRBJ2-1; D is possibly TRBD2 (5 bases). CDR1 is SGHDT and CDR2 is YYEEEE in the germline V gene. The CDR3 is 15 amino acids. Trimming removed 9 bases from V and 5 bases from J, with 21 bases in between. CDR3 region: CATGVYDGANNEQFF. The CDR3 DNA follows: TGTGCCACCGGGGTTTATGATGGCGCAAACAATGAGCAGTTCTTC.

The chain carries TRBV11-2 and TRBJ2-1, with no clear D. Germline V CDR1 and CDR2: SGHAT, FQNNGV. The V end was cut by 1 base, the J end by 2 bases, with 12 bases between. The CDR3 runs to 16 residues. CDR3 sequence reads: CASSLGSLTPYNEQFF. The CDR3 nucleotides read TGTGCCAGCAGCTTAGGGTCTCTGACCCCCTACAATGAGCAGTTCTTC.

The rearrangement links TRBV2 to TRBJ2-5; TRBD1 agrees at 9 bases. The germline V gene encodes CDR1 SNHLY and CDR2 FYNNEI. With 6 bases clipped from V and 5 bases from J, the junction kept 19 bases outside the gene matches. This CDR3 is 18 amino acids long. The CDR3 bases are TGTGCCAGCAGGGCCCCCCGGACAGGGGCGGAATTTCGGGAGACCCAGTACTTC. This codes for CASRAPRTGAEFRETQYF.

CDR3 loop: CASSSSGNGATEAFF. As DNA, the CDR3 is TGTGCCAGTAGCTCGAGCGGGAACGGGGCCACTGAAGCTTTCTTT. The chain uses TRBV19 and TRBJ1-1; D possibly corresponds to TRBD1 (5 bases). CDR3 size: 15 residues. Trimming stripped 6 bases from V and 4 bases from J, with 18 bases between. Germline values: CDR1 LNHDA, CDR2 SQIVND (reference sequence). Looking up the rest from reference TRBV19 and TRBJ1-1 gives the full variable domain: DGGITQSPKYLFRKEGQNVTLSCEQNLNHDAMYWYRQDPGQGLRLIYYSQIVNDFQKGDIAEGYSVSREKKESFPLTVTSAQKNPTAFYLCASSSSGNGATEAFFGQGTRLTVV.

This chain links TRBV6-6 with TRBJ2-3, with TRBD1 identical over 8 bases. The V segment lost 6 bases and the J segment 3 bases; nucleotides outside the gene matches: 8. This CDR3 comprises 15 residues. Germline values: CDR1 MNHNY, CDR2 SVGAGI (reference sequence). CDR3 nucleotides: TGTGCCAGCAGCCACCTTACAGGGGGAACAGATACGCAGTATTTT. Protein sequence: CASSHLTGGTDTQYF.

This clone was seen only once. The chain uses TRBV5-8 and TRBJ1-2; D may be TRBD1 (6 bases). The V gene lost 4 bases and the J gene lost 2 bases, with 18 bases spanning the gap. This CDR3 is 16 amino acids long. Germline values: CDR1 SGHTS, CDR2 YDEGEE. Here the CDR3 reads CASSRFKGGPNYGYTF. The DNA of the CDR3 is TGTGCCAGCAGCCGCTTCAAGGGGGGACCCAACTATGGCTACACCTTC.

The chain employs TRBV2 and TRBJ1-1, with D possibly matching TRBD1 (6 bases). Trimming took off 6 bases at V and 1 base at J, with 9 bases between the two ends. The CDR3 length is 13 residues. From germline, CDR1 is SNHLY and CDR2 FYNNEI. Here the CDR3 reads CASSGQWNTEAFF. The CDR3 region has the DNA TGTGCCAGCAGCGGACAGTGGAACACTGAAGCTTTCTTT.

V and J are TRBV19 and TRBJ2-3; 8 bases match TRBD2. The J segment lost 0 bases and the V segment lost 3 bases, leaving 2 bases of the junction unmatched. Germline values: CDR1 LNHDA, CDR2 SQIVND (reference sequence). The CDR3 covers 15 residues. CDR3: CASSISGASTDTQYF. The CDR3 DNA reads TGTGCCAGTAGTATTAGCGGGGCTAGCACAGATACGCAGTATTTT.

This chain connects TRBV29-1 to TRBJ2-7; 11 nucleotides align to TRBD2. Germline V gene lookup returns CDR1 SQVTM and CDR2 ANQGSEA. The CDR3 runs to 13 residues. V gave up 7 bases and J gave up 4 bases; unmatched junction bases: 6. The CDR3 loop reads CSARLAGQYEQYF. The DNA of the CDR3 is TGCAGCGCCCGACTAGCGGGGCAATACGAGCAGTACTTC.

The chain joins TRBV5-4 to TRBJ2-5; no definite D call. CDR1 is SGHNT and CDR2 is YYREEE in the germline V gene (reference sequence). The CDR3 extends over 14 amino acids. The ends were cut back, 4 bases at V and 2 bases at J, with 12 bases in the middle. CDR3 loop: CASSMRTVQETQYF. The CDR3 bases are TGTGCCAGCAGCATGAGGACGGTGCAAGAGACCCAGTACTTC.

This chain joins TRBV9 and TRBJ1-2, with D uncertain. Germline V gives CDR1 SGDLS, CDR2 YYNGEE. V was pared by 3 bases and J by 4 bases, with 13 bases between. The CDR3 is made up of 14 amino acids. DNA of the CDR3: TGTGCCAGCAGCGCAAGTGGTTTAACCTATGGCTACACCTTC. Encoded protein: CASSASGLTYGYTF.

The sample holds one count of this clone. The chain is built from TRBV27 and TRBJ1-1; D may be TRBD1 (6 bases). Trimming took off 4 bases at V and 2 bases at J, with 11 bases between the two ends. The CDR3 is 14 amino acids. Germline loops: CDR1 MNHEY, CDR2 SMNVEV (reference sequence). DNA for the CDR3: TGTGCCAGCAGTTCCTGGACAGAAAACACTGAAGCTTTCTTT. Protein product: CASSSWTENTEAFF.

Only one count was recorded for this clone. V and J are TRBV7-9 and TRBJ2-1; TRBD1 matches 10 bases. This CDR3 is 16 amino acids long. V dropped 7 bases and J dropped 5; count of bases not matched to a gene: 11. Germline CDR1 reads SEHNR; CDR2 reads FQNEAQ (reference sequence). The CDR3 reads CASTRYGTGDNNEQFF. The CDR3 DNA is TGTGCCAGCACCCGATATGGGACAGGGGACAACAATGAGCAGTTCTTC.

Only one count was recorded for this clone. V gene TRBV7-2 combines with J gene TRBJ2-7; 9 nucleotides line up with TRBD2. The CDR3 has 16 residues. Germline CDR1 reads SGHTA; CDR2 reads FQGNSA. Trimming took 1 base from V and 3 from J; bases not matched to a gene: 7. The CDR3 DNA follows: TGTGCCAGCAGCTTAGGGCAACTAGCGGGCGGCTACGAGCAGTACTTC. Its translation: CASSLGQLAGGYEQYF.

This clone was observed a handful of times. The CDR3 loop is CASSDLYEQYF. In nucleotides, the CDR3 is TGTGCCAGCAGTGACCTGTACGAGCAGTACTTC. The chain links TRBV6-1 to TRBJ2-7; D remains unclear. The ends were cut back, 3 bases at V and 4 bases at J, with 4 bases in the middle. In germline, CDR1 is MNHNS, CDR2 SASEGT. The CDR3 has 11 residues.

The J gene is TRBJ2-7, the V gene TRBV9; perhaps TRBD2 as D (7 bases). CDR3 length: 12 residues. The V end lost 7 bases, the J end lost 7 bases, and 15 bases lay between the germline ends. The germline CDR1 and CDR2 sequences are SGDLS and YYNGEE. The CDR3 is CASSRGAGEQYF. DNA of the CDR3: TGTGCCAGCTCCCGGGGGGCTGGGGAGCAGTACTTC.